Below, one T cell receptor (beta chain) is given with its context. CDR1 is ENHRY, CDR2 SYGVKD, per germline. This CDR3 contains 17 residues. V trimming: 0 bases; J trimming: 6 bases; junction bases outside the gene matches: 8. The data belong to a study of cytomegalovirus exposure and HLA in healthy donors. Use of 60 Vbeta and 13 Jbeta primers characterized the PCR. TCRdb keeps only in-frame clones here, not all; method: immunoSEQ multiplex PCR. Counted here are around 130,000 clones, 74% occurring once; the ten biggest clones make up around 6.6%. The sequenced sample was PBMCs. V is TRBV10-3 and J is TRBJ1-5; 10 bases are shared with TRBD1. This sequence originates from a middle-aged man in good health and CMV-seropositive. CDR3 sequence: CAISESRQGAVGQPQHF. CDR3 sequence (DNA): TGTGCCATCAGTGAGTCCCGACAGGGGGCTGTGGGTCAGCCCCAGCATTTT.